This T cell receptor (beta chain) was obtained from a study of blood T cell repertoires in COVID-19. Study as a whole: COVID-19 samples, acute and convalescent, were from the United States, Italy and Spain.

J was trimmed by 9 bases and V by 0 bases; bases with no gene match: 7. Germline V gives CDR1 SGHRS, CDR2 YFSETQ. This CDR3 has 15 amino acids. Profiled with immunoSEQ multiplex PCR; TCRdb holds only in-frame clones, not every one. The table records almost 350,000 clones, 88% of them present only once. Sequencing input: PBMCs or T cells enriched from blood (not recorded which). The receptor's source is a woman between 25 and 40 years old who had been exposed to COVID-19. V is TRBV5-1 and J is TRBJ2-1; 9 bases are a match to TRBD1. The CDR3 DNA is TGCGCCAGCAGCTTGGGACTCACAGGGGGCAGTGAGCAGTTCTTC. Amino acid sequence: CASSLGLTGGSEQFF.